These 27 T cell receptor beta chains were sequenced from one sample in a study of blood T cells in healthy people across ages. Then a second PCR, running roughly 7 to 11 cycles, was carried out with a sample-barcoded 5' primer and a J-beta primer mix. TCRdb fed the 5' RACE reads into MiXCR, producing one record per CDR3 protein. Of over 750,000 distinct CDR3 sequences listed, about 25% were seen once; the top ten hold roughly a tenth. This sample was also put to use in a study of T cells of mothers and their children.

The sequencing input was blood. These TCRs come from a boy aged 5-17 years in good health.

The CDR3 loop is CASSLGPNLDEQFF. The CDR3 DNA sequence: TGCGCCAGCAGCTTGGGCCCCAACTTGGATGAGCAGTTCTTC. The chain couples TRBV5-1 to TRBJ2-1; D is unresolved. Trimming removed 0 bases from V and 8 bases from J, with 12 bases in between. The CDR3 is made up of 14 amino acids. Germline V gene data show CDR1 as SGHRS and CDR2 as YFSETQ.

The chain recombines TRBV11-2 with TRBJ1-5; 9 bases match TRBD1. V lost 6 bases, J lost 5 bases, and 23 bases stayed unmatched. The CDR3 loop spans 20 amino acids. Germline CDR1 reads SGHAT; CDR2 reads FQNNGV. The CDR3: CASSPYRPGTGKKGHQPQHF. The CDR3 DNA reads TGTGCCAGCAGTCCATATCGTCCCGGGACAGGGAAAAAGGGCCATCAGCCCCAGCATTTT.

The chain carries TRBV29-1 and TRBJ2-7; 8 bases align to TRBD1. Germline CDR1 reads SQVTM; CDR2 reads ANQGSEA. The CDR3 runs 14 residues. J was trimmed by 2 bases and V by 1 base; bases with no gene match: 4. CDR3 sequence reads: CSVEATGETYEQYF. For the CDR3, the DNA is TGCAGCGTTGAAGCGACAGGGGAAACCTACGAGCAGTACTTC.

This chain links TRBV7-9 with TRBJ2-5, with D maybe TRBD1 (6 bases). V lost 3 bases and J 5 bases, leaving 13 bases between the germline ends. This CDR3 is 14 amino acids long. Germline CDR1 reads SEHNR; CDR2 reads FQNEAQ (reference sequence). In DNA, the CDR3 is TGTGCCAGCAGCTTTCAGGGGATGGGGGAGACCCAGTACTTC. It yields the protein CASSFQGMGETQYF.

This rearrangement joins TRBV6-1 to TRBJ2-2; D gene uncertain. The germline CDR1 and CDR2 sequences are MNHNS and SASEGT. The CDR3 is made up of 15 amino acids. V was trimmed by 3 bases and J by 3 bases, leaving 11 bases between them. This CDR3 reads CASSEGSPYTGELFF. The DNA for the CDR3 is TGTGCCAGCAGTGAGGGCAGCCCCTACACCGGGGAGCTGTTTTTT.

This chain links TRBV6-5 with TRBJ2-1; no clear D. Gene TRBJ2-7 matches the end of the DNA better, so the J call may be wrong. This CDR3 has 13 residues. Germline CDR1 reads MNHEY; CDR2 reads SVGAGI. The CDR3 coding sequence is TGTGCCAGCAGCCTTCGGGTAGCTTTCGAGCAGTACTTC. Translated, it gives CASSLRVAFEQYF.

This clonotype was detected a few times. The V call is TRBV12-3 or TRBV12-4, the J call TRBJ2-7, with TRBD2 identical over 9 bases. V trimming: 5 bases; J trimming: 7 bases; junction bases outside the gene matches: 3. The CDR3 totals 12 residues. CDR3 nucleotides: TGTGCCAGCAGTGGACTAGCGATTGAGCAGTACTTC. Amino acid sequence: CASSGLAIEQYF.

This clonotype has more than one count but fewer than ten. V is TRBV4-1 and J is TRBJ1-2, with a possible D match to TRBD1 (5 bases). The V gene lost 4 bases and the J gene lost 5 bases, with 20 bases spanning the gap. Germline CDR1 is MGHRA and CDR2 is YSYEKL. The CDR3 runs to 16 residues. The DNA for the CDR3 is TGCGCCAGCAGCCTCGGGGGACTGACCGTTGAATATGGCTACACCTTC. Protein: CASSLGGLTVEYGYTF.

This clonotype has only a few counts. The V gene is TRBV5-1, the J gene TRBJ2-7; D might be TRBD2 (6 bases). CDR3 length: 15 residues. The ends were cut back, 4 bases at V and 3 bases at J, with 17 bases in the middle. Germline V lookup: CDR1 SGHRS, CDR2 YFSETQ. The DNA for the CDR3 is TGCGCCAGCAGCGGCGGGACGCGGGGTTACTACGAGCAGTACTTC. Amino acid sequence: CASSGGTRGYYEQYF.

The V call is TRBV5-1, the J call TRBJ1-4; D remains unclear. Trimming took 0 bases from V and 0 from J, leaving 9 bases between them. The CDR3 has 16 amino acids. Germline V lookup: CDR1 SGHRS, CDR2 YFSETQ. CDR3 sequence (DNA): TGCGCCAGCAGCTTGGGACGGTACGCAACTAATGAAAAACTGTTTTTT. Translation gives CASSLGRYATNEKLFF.

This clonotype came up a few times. DNA for the CDR3: TGTGCCAGCAGCTTAGAACTAGAATCCTACGAGCAGTACTTC. Translating gives CASSLELESYEQYF. The gene calls are TRBV7-9 and TRBJ2-7; possibly TRBD2 for D (5 bases). The germline CDR1 and CDR2 sequences are SEHNR and FQNEAQ (reference sequence). The CDR3 is made up of 14 amino acids. The ends were cut back, 1 base at V and 1 base at J, with 8 bases in the middle.

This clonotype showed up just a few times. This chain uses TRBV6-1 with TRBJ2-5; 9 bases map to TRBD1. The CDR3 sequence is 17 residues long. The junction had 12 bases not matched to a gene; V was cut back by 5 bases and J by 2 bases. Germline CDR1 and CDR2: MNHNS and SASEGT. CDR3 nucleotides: TGTGCCAGCAGTCGAGGGACAGGGAGTTTGGGGCAAGAGACCCAGTACTTC. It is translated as CASSRGTGSLGQETQYF.

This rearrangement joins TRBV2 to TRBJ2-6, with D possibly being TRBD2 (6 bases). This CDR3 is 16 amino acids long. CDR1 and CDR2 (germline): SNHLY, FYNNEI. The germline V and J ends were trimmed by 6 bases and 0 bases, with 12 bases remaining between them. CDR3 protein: CASRAGLSSGANVLTF. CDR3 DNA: TGTGCCAGCAGGGCGGGGTTAAGCTCTGGGGCCAACGTCCTGACTTTC.

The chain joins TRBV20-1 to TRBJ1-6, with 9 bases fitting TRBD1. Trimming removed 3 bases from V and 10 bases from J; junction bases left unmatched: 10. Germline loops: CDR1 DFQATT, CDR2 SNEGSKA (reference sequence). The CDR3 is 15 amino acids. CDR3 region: CSARTSLDRGSPLHF. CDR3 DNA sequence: TGCAGTGCTAGGACATCCCTGGACAGGGGCTCACCCCTCCACTTT.

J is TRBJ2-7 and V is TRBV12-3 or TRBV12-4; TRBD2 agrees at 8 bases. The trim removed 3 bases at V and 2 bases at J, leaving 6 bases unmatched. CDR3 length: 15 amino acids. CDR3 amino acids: CASSFGGRTAYEQYF. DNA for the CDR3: TGTGCCAGCAGTTTTGGCGGGAGGACCGCCTACGAGCAGTACTTC.

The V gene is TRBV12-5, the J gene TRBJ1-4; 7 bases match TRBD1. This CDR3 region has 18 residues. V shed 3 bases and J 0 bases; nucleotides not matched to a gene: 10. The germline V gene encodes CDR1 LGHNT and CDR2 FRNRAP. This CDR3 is CASGFVQGTEPTNEKLFF. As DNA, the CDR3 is TGTGCTAGTGGTTTTGTACAGGGGACTGAACCAACTAATGAAAAACTGTTTTTT.

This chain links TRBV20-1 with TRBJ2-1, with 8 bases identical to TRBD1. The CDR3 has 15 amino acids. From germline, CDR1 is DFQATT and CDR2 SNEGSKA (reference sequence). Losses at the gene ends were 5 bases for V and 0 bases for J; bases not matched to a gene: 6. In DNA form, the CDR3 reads TGCAGTGCTGGCTCAGGGGGCAGCTCCTACAATGAGCAGTTCTTC. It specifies CSAGSGGSSYNEQFF.

The CDR3 sequence is CASSQGWDFSSLYF. The CDR3 bases are TGCGCCAGCAGCCAGGGGTGGGATTTTTCCTCCTTGTATTTT. The gene calls are TRBV4-3 and TRBJ2-3; D remains ambiguous. Trimming stripped 3 bases from V and 14 bases from J, with 21 bases between. The CDR3 has 14 residues. Germline V gene data show CDR1 as LGHNA and CDR2 as YSLEER.

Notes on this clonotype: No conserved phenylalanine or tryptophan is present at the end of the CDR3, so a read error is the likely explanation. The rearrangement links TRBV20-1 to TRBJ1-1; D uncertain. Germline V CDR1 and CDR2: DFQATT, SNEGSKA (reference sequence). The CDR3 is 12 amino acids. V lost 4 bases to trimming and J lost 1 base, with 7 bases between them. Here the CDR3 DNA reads TGCAGTGCTAAGACCGAGAACACTGAAGCTTTCTCT. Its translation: CSAKTENTEAFS.

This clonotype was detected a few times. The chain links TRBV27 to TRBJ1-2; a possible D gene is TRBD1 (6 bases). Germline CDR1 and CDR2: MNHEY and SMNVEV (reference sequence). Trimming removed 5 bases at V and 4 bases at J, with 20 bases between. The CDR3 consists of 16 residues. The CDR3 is CASSHRAGGIPYGYTF. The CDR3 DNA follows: TGTGCCAGCAGTCACAGGGCTGGGGGAATCCCCTATGGCTACACCTTC.

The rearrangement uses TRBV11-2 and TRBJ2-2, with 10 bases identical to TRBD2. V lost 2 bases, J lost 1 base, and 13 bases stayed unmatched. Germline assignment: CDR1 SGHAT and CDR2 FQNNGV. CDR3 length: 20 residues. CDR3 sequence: CASSLFDLRSGRGNTGELFF. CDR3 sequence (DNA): TGTGCCAGCAGCTTATTCGACCTTCGGAGCGGGAGGGGGAACACCGGGGAGCTGTTTTTT.

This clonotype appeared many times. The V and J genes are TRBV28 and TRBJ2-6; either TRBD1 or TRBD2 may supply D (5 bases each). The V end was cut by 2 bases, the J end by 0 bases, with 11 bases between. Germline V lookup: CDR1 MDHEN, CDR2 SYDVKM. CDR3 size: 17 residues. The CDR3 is CASSLRGVGSGANVLTF. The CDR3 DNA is TGTGCCAGCAGTTTAAGAGGGGTAGGCTCTGGGGCCAACGTCCTGACTTTC.

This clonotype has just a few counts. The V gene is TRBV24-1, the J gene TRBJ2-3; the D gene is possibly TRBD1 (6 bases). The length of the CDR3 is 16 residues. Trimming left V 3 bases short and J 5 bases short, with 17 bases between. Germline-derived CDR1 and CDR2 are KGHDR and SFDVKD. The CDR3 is CATSDPAGASRDTQYF. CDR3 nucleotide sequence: TGTGCCACCAGTGATCCTGCAGGGGCATCCCGAGATACGCAGTATTTT.

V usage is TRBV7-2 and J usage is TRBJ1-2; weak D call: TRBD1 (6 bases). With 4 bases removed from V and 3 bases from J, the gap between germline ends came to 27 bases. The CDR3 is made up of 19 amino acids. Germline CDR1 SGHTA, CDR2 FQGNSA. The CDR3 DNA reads TGTGCCAGCAGCTCAGTCGAACGGCAGGGGATATCGTTTCACTATGGCTACACCTTC. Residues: CASSSVERQGISFHYGYTF.

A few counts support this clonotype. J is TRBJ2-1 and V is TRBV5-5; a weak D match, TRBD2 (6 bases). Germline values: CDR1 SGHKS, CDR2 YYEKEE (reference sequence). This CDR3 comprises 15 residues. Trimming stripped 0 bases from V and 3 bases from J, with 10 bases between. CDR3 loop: CASSLAGDVYNEQFF. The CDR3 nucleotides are TGTGCCAGCAGCTTGGCGGGGGACGTCTACAATGAGCAGTTCTTC. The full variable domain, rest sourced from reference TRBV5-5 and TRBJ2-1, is DAGVTQSPTHLIKTRGQQVTLRCSPISGHKSVSWYQQVLGQGPQFIFQYYEKEERGRGNFPDRFSARQFPNYSSELNVNALLLGDSALYLCASSLAGDVYNEQFFGPGTRLTVL.

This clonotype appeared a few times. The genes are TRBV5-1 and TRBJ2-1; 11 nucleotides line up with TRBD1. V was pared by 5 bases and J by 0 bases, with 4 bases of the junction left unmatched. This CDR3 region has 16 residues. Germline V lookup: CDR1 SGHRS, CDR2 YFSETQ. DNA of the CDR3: TGCGCCAGCAGTCTCGGGACAGGGGGCTCCTACAATGAGCAGTTCTTC. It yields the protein CASSLGTGGSYNEQFF.

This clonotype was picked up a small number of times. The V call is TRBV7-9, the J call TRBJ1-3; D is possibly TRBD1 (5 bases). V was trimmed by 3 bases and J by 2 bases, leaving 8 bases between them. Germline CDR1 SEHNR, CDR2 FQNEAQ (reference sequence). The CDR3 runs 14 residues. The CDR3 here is CASSLGVAGNTIYF. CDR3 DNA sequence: TGTGCCAGCAGCTTGGGGGTGGCTGGAAACACCATATATTTT.